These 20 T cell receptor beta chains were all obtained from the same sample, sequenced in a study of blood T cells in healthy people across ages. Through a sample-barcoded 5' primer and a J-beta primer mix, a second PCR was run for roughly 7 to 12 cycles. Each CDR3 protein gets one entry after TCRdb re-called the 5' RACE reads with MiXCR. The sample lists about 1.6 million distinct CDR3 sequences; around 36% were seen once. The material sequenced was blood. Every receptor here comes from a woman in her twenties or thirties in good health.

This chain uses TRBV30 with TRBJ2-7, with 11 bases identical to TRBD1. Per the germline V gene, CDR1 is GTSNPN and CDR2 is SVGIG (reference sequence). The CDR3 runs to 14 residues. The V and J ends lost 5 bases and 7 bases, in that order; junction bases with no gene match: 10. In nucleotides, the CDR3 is TGTGCCTGGGGTAGAAAGGACAGGGGGCGGGAGCAGTACTTC. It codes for CAWGRKDRGREQYF.

The DNA for the CDR3 is TGTGCCAGCAGCTCCGGGACAGCGCAGCGGTCACCCCTCCACTTT. Protein sequence: CASSSGTAQRSPLHF. The chain joins TRBV13 to TRBJ1-6; 7 nucleotides line up with TRBD1. V lost 4 bases to trimming and J lost 10 bases; unmatched junction nucleotides: 10. Germline CDR1 is PRHDT and CDR2 is FYEKMQ (reference sequence). The CDR3 covers 15 residues.

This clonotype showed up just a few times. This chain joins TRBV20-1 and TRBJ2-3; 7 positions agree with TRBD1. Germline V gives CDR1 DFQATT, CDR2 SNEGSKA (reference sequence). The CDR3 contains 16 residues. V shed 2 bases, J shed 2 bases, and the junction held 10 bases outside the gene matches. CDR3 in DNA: TGCAGTGCTAGAAGGGCCGGGACAGTCTACACAGATACGCAGTATTTT. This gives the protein CSARRAGTVYTDTQYF.

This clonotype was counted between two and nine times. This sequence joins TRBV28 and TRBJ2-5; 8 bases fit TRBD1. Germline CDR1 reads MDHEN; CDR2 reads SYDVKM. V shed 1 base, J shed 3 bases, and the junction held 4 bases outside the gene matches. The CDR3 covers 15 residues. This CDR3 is CASSLFRQGKETQYF. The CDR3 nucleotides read TGTGCCAGCAGTTTATTCCGACAGGGGAAAGAGACCCAGTACTTC.

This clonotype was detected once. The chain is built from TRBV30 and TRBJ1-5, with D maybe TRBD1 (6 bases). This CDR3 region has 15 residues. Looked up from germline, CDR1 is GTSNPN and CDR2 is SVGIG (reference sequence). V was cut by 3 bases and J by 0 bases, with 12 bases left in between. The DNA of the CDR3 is TGTGCCTGGAGCACGGGACATTATAGCAATCAGCCCCAGCATTTT. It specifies CAWSTGHYSNQPQHF.

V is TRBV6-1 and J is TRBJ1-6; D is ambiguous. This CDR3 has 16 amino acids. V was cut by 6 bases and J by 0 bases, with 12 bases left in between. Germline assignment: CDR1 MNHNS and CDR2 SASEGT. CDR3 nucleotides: TGTGCCAGCAGGAAGGCCCAAAGCTCCTATAATTCACCCCTCCACTTT. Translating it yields CASRKAQSSYNSPLHF.

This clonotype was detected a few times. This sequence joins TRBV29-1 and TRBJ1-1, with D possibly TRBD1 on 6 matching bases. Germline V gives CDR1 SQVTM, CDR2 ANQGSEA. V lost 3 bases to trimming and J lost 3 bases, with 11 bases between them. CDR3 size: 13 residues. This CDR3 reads CSVDRGGHTEAFF. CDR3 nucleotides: TGCAGCGTTGACCGCGGGGGGCACACTGAAGCTTTCTTT.

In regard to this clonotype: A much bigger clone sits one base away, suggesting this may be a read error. The CDR3 region is CASGQDGAVDETQYF. Written as DNA, the CDR3 is TGTGCCAGCGGCCAAGATGGGGCAGTTGATGAGACCCAGTACTTC. This chain uses TRBV4-2 with TRBJ2-5, with D tentatively TRBD1 (5 bases). Germline CDR1 is LGHNA and CDR2 is YNFKEQ. The CDR3 loop spans 15 amino acids.

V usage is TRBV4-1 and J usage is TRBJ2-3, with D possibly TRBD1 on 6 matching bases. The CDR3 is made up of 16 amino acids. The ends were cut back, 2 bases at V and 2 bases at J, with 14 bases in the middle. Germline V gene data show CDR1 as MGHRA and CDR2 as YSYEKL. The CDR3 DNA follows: TGCGCCAGCAGCCAATCGCTGACAGGAGTCACAGATACGCAGTATTTT. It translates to CASSQSLTGVTDTQYF.

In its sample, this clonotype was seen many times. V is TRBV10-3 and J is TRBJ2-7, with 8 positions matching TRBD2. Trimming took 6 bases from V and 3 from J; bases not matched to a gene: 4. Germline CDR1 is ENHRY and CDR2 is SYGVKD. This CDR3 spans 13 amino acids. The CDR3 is CAISAGTSYEQYF. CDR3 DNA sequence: TGTGCCATCAGCGCCGGGACTAGCTACGAGCAGTACTTC.

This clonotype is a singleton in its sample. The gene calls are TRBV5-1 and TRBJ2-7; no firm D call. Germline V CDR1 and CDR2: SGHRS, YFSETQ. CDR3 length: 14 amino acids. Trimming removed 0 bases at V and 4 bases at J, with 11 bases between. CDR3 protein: CASSLDSEEYEQYF. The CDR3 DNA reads TGCGCCAGCAGCTTGGACTCAGAGGAATACGAGCAGTACTTC. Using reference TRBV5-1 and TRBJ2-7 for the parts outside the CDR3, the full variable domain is KAGVTQTPRYLIKTRGQQVTLSCSPISGHRSVSWYQQTPGQGLQFLFEYFSETQRNKGNFPGRFSGRQFSNSRSEMNVSTLELGDSALYLCASSLDSEEYEQYFGPGTRLTVT.

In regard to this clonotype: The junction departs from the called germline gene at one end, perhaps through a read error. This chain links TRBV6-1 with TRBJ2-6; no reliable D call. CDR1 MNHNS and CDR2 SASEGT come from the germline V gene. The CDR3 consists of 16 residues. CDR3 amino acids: CASSEVRASGTNVLTF. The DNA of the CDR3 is TGTGCCAGCAGTGAAGTCCGGGCCTCTGGGACCAACGTCCTGACTTTC.

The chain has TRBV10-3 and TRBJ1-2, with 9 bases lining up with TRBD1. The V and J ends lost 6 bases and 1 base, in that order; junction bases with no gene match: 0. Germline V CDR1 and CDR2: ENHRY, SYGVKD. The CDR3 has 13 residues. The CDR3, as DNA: TGTGCCATCAGGGGACAGGGTAACTATGGCTACACCTTC. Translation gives CAIRGQGNYGYTF.

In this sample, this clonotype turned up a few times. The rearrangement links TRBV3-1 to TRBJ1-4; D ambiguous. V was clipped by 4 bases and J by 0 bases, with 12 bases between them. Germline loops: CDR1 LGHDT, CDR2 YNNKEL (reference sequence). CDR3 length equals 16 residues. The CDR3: CASSLSEAATNEKLFF. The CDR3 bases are TGTGCCAGCAGCCTTTCGGAGGCTGCAACTAATGAAAAACTGTTTTTT. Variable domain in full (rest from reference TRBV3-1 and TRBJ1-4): DTAVSQTPKYLVTQMGNDKSIKCEQNLGHDTMYWYKQDSKKFLKIMFSYNNKELIINETVPNRFSPKSPDKAHLNLHINSLELGDSAVYFCASSLSEAATNEKLFFGSGTQLSVL.

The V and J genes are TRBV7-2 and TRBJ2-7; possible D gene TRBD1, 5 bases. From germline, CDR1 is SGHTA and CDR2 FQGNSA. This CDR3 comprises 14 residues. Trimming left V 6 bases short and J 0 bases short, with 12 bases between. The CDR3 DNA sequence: TGTGCCAGCAGGTTCAGGGCGAACTCCTACGAGCAGTACTTC. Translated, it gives CASRFRANSYEQYF. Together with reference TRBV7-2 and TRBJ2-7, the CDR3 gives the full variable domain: GAGVSQSPSNKVTEKGKDVELRCDPISGHTALYWYRQSLGQGLEFLIYFQGNSAPDKSGLPSDRFSAERTGGSVSTLTIQRTQQEDSAVYLCASRFRANSYEQYFGPGTRLTVT.

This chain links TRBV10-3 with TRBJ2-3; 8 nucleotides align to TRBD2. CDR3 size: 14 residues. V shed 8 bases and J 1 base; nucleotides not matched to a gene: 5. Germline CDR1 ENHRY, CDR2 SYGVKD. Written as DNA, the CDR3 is TGTGCCATCGGGACTAGGACTGGCACAGATACGCAGTATTTT. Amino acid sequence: CAIGTRTGTDTQYF.

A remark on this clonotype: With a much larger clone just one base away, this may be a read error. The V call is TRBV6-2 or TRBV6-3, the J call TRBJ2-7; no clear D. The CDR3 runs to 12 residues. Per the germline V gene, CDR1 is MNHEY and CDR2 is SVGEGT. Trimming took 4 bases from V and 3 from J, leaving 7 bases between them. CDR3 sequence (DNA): TGTGCCAGCAGTTGGATAGACTACGAGCAGTACTTC. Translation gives CASSWIDYEQYF.

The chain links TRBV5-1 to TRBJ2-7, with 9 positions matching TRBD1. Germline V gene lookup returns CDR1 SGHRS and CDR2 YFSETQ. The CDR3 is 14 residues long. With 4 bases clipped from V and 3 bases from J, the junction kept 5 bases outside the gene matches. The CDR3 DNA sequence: TGCGCCAGCAGCATTTGGACAGGGGACTACGAGCAGTACTTC. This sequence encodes CASSIWTGDYEQYF.

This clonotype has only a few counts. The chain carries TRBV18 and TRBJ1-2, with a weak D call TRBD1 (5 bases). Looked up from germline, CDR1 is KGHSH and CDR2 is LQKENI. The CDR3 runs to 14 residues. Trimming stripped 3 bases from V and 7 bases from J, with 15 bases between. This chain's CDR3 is CASSPPMGRLGYTF. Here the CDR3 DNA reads TGTGCCAGCTCACCCCCAATGGGGCGTCTTGGCTACACCTTC.

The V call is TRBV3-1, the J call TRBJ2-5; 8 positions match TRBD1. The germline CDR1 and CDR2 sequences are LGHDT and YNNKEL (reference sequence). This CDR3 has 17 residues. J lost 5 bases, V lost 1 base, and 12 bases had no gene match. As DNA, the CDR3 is TGTGCCAGCAGCCAAGCGGTCGGACAGGGAGGTTGGGAGACCCAGTACTTC. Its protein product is CASSQAVGQGGWETQYF.